This T cell receptor (beta chain) was sequenced for a study of blood T cells in healthy people across ages. Drawn from each donor were around 9.1 milliliters of peripheral blood. Study-wide points: Age brought a roughly linear fall in TCR beta diversity measured per million T cells. Unsorted PBMC material precluded a definitive naive versus antigen-experienced comparison. A greater number of naive CD4+ cells and higher diversity distinguished long-lived donors from aged donors.

Together with a sample-barcoded 5' primer, a J-beta primer mix was included in a second PCR lasting roughly 7 to 11 cycles. TCRdb independently ran MiXCR on the 5' RACE reads; one entry per CDR3 protein. The repertoire holds hundreds of thousands of distinct CDR3 sequences, with 58% as singletons. This clonotype was seen ten or more times. What it binds is not known. Sequencing input: blood. The TCR comes from a man younger than 45 in good health.

The CDR3 protein is CASSLARYYEQYF. The CDR3 DNA reads as TGTGCCAGCAGCTTAGCGCGGTACTACGAGCAGTACTTC. This rearrangement joins TRBV7-2 to TRBJ2-7; D is unclear. The V and J ends lost 0 bases and 3 bases respectively, with 6 bases between them. The CDR3 runs 13 residues. Germline CDR1 SGHTA, CDR2 FQGNSA. The full variable domain, in which reference TRBV7-2 and TRBJ2-7 provide the parts outside the CDR3, is GAGVSQSPSNKVTEKGKDVELRCDPISGHTALYWYRQSLGQGLEFLIYFQGNSAPDKSGLPSDRFSAERTGGSVSTLTIQRTQQEDSAVYLCASSLARYYEQYFGPGTRLTVT.